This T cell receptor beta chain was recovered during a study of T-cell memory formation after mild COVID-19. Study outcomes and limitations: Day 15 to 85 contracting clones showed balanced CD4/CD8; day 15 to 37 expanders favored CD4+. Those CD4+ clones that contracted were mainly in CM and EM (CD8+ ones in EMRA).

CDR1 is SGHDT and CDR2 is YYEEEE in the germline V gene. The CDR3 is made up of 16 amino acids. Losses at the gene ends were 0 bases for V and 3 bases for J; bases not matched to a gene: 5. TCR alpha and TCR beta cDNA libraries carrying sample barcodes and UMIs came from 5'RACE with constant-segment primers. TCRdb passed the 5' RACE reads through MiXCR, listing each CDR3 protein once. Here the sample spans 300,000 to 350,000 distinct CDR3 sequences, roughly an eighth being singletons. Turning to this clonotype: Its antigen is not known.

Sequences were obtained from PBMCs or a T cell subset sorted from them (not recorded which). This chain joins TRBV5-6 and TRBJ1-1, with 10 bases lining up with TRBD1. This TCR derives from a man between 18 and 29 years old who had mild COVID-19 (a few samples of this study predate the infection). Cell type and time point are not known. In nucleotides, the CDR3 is TGTGCCAGCAGCTTGGAACGGGACAGGGGCTACACTGAAGCTTTCTTT. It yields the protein CASSLERDRGYTEAFF.